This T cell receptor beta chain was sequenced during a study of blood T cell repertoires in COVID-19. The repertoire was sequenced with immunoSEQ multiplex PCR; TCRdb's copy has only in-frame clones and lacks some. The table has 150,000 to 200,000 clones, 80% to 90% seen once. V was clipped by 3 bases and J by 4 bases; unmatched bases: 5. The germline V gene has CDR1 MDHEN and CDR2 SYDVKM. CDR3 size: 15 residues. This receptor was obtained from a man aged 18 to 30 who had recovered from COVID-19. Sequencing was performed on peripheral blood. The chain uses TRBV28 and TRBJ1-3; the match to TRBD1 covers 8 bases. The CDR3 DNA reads TGTGCCAGCAGTTTTCGCCGGACAGGGGGAAACACCATATATTTT. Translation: CASSFRRTGGNTIYF.